The 31 T cell receptor beta chains given below trace back to one sample, sequenced in a study of identical twins. TCRdb analysed the 5' RACE reads with MiXCR anew, one entry per CDR3 protein. The data contain 200,000 to 250,000 distinct CDR3 sequences, 9.5% to 15% of them singletons. These sequences were also reported in another study, on yellow fever vaccine responses in identical twins.

Sequencing used memory (CD45RO+) T cells sorted from blood. These receptors all come from a woman aged 18-30 years in good health.

The V gene is TRBV20-1, the J gene TRBJ2-7, with 10 bases fitting TRBD2. Germline loops: CDR1 DFQATT, CDR2 SNEGSKA (reference sequence). J lost 5 bases, V lost 6 bases, and 7 bases had no gene match. CDR3 length equals 13 residues. For the CDR3, the DNA is TGCAGTGCCTCCCTAGCGGGAGTTGACGAGCAGTACTTC. This translates into CSASLAGVDEQYF.

The chain is built from TRBV2 and TRBJ2-3; maybe TRBD2 (6 bases). Trimming removed 2 bases at V and 6 bases at J, with 6 bases between. This CDR3 has 12 amino acids. Germline loops: CDR1 SNHLY, CDR2 FYNNEI. The CDR3 here is CASSESGDTQYF. The CDR3 nucleotides are TGTGCCAGCAGTGAAAGCGGGGATACGCAGTATTTT.

This clonotype appeared many times. J is TRBJ2-1 and V is TRBV10-3; 10 bases map to TRBD2. This CDR3 is 15 amino acids long. V dropped 5 bases and J dropped 7; count of bases not matched to a gene: 8. The germline V gene has CDR1 ENHRY and CDR2 SYGVKD. DNA of the CDR3: TGTGCCATCAGTCCGAAGCGGGAGGGCCGGAATGAGCAGTTCTTC. Its translation is CAISPKREGRNEQFF.

This rearrangement joins TRBV15 to TRBJ2-5, with a weak D call TRBD2 (7 bases). Germline V lookup: CDR1 LNHNV, CDR2 YYDKDF (reference sequence). V was shortened by 3 bases and J by 1 base, with 9 bases between the two germline ends. The CDR3 runs 14 residues. DNA of the CDR3: TGTGCCACCAGCAGGGGGGGGGCCCAAGAGACCCAGTACTTC. This sequence encodes CATSRGGAQETQYF.

This clonotype was seen a handful of times. V gene TRBV20-1 combines with J gene TRBJ2-7, with TRBD2 identical over 11 bases. With V trimmed by 6 bases and J by 2 bases, 3 bases remained unmatched. CDR1 and CDR2 (germline): DFQATT, SNEGSKA (reference sequence). The CDR3 has 13 residues. The CDR3 is CSARLAGPYEQYF. CDR3 sequence (DNA): TGCAGTGCAAGACTAGCGGGGCCCTACGAGCAGTACTTC.

This clonotype was counted ten times or more. The genes are TRBV12-3 or TRBV12-4 and TRBJ2-5, with 9 bases fitting TRBD1. The CDR3 spans 14 residues. V gave up 6 bases and J gave up 0 bases; unmatched junction bases: 2. CDR3 residues: CASRGTGNQETQYF. The CDR3 DNA sequence: TGTGCCAGCAGGGGGACAGGGAACCAAGAGACCCAGTACTTC.

The table lists this clonotype with a few counts. The rearrangement uses TRBV4-3 and TRBJ2-7; D not resolved. The CDR3 length is 13 residues. Germline V lookup: CDR1 LGHNA, CDR2 YSLEER. Trimming took off 4 bases at V and 7 bases at J, with 14 bases between the two ends. CDR3 DNA: TGCGCCAGCAGCCTCGGGCGGAGCCAGGAGCAGTACTTC. Its protein is CASSLGRSQEQYF.

This clonotype occurred a few times. This chain connects TRBV5-5 to TRBJ2-2; the match to TRBD1 covers 8 bases. This CDR3 contains 16 residues. The germline gives CDR1 SGHKS, CDR2 YYEKEE (reference sequence). V was clipped by 4 bases and J by 4 bases; unmatched bases: 9. CDR3 loop: CASSITGGRVTGELFF. CDR3 coding DNA: TGTGCCAGCAGCATTACAGGGGGTCGTGTCACCGGGGAGCTGTTTTTT.

This chain uses TRBV6-6 with TRBJ2-1; D might be TRBD2 (5 bases). The CDR3 spans 13 residues. Germline V gives CDR1 MNHNY, CDR2 SVGAGI (reference sequence). Trimming pared 6 bases from V and 5 bases from J, leaving 11 bases between. As DNA, the CDR3 is TGTGCCAGCAGGGCGGGTAGAAACAATGAGCAGTTCTTC. This gives the protein CASRAGRNNEQFF.

This clonotype was detected a few times. The V call is TRBV18, the J call TRBJ2-5; D gene ambiguous. The CDR3 consists of 13 residues. Germline CDR1 is KGHSH and CDR2 is LQKENI. V gave up 2 bases and J gave up 4 bases, with 8 bases separating them. CDR3 sequence: CASSPAPIETQYF. As DNA, the CDR3 is TGTGCCAGCTCACCAGCGCCAATAGAGACCCAGTACTTC. The full variable domain, with the rest looked up from reference TRBV18 and TRBJ2-5, is NAGVMQNPRHLVRRRGQEARLRCSPMKGHSHVYWYRQLPEEGLKFMVYLQKENIIDESGMPKERFSAEFPKEGPSILRIQQVVRGDSAAYFCASSPAPIETQYFGPGTRLLVL.

This clonotype has at least ten counts. The chain uses TRBV29-1 and TRBJ2-6; perhaps TRBD2 as D (6 bases). This CDR3 spans 14 amino acids. In germline, CDR1 is SQVTM, CDR2 ANQGSEA. V shed 4 bases and J shed 3 bases, with 10 bases lying between them. CDR3 nucleotide sequence: TGCAGCGTTGGGCGGGGTGATGGGGCCAACGTCCTGACTTTC. It translates to CSVGRGDGANVLTF.

The rearrangement joins TRBV6-1 to TRBJ2-6; no clear D gene. Germline V gene lookup returns CDR1 MNHNS and CDR2 SASEGT. There are 14 residues in the CDR3. Trimming removed 5 bases from V and 12 bases from J, with 17 bases in between. DNA for the CDR3: TGTGCCAGCAGTCGGCCCGGGCCGAAAGGCGTCCTGACTTTC. Protein: CASSRPGPKGVLTF.

This clonotype was detected only a few times. The chain employs TRBV12-3 or TRBV12-4 and TRBJ2-1; 9 bases are shared with TRBD1. J lost 5 bases, V lost 6 bases, and 11 bases had no gene match. This CDR3 contains 16 residues. The CDR3 region has the DNA TGTGCCAGCAGCCGTACAGGGGGCGCGTTCCACAATGAGCAGTTCTTC. It is translated as CASSRTGGAFHNEQFF.

This clonotype has only a few counts. The genes are TRBV5-1 and TRBJ2-1; unclear D gene. The CDR3 extends over 17 amino acids. V was shortened by 4 bases and J by 9 bases, with 26 bases between the two germline ends. CDR1 is SGHRS, CDR2 YFSETQ, per germline. The CDR3 DNA follows: TGCGCCAGCAGCCCCCGGACGGTGATCCGTGCGTTTAGTGAGCAGTTCTTC. This codes for CASSPRTVIRAFSEQFF.

This clonotype has ten or more counts. The V call is TRBV6-5, the J call TRBJ1-6, with 9 bases matching TRBD1. This CDR3 has 16 residues. V was clipped by 0 bases and J by 5 bases; unmatched bases: 2. Germline V gives CDR1 MNHEY, CDR2 SVGAGI. The DNA of the CDR3 is TGTGCCAGCAGTTACTCGGGGACAGGGAATAATTCACCCCTCCACTTT. Translated: CASSYSGTGNNSPLHF.

This clonotype was counted many times. V is TRBV6-5 and J is TRBJ2-1; no definite D call. This CDR3 is built from 12 residues. CDR1 MNHEY and CDR2 SVGAGI come from the germline V gene. In nucleotides, the CDR3 is TGTGACAGTTGTATGAGAGGCGATGAGCAGTTCTTC. This translates into CDSCMRGDEQFF.

This clonotype was recorded many times. The chain couples TRBV12-3 or TRBV12-4 to TRBJ1-6, with 7 nucleotides matching TRBD1. Trimming took 4 bases from V and 7 from J; bases not matched to a gene: 10. The CDR3 length is 16 residues. The CDR3, as DNA: TGTGCCAGCAGTTCGCTGCCAGGGGGGCACAATTCACCCCTCCACTTT. Translation: CASSSLPGGHNSPLHF.

This clonotype was found many times. V gene TRBV29-1 combines with J gene TRBJ2-2; the D gene is possibly TRBD1 (6 bases). Germline loops: CDR1 SQVTM, CDR2 ANQGSEA. Trimming shortened V by 3 bases and J by 1 base, and 6 bases separated the two germline ends. This CDR3 contains 13 residues. CDR3: CSVDRGNTGELFF. Here the CDR3 DNA reads TGCAGCGTTGACAGGGGGAACACCGGGGAGCTGTTTTTT.

The V call is TRBV6-6, the J call TRBJ2-2; D uncertain. The length of the CDR3 is 13 residues. The V gene's germline CDR1 is MNHNY and CDR2 SVGAGI (reference sequence). V was shortened by 2 bases and J by 5 bases, with 6 bases between the two germline ends. DNA of the CDR3: TGTGCCAGCAGTTACGATTGGACCGGGGAGCTGTTTTTT. This codes for CASSYDWTGELFF.

This clonotype was seen at least ten times. The chain combines TRBV27 with TRBJ2-3, with D perhaps TRBD2 (5 bases). V gave up 10 bases and J gave up 3 bases, with 14 bases separating them. Germline lookup yields CDR1 MNHEY and CDR2 SMNVEV (reference sequence). The CDR3 spans 13 residues. CDR3 nucleotides: TGTGCCACCAAAAAGACGGGGACAGATACGCAGTATTTT. Translating gives CATKKTGTDTQYF.

The V gene is TRBV7-2, the J gene TRBJ2-1; TRBD2 aligns across 14 bases. The CDR3 is made up of 16 amino acids. The germline V gene has CDR1 SGHTA and CDR2 FQGNSA. V shed 5 bases, J shed 12 bases, and the junction held 12 bases outside the gene matches. In DNA form, the CDR3 reads TGTGCCAGCAGCCTACAGACCGGGACTAGCGGGAGAGGGCAGTTCTTC. As protein: CASSLQTGTSGRGQFF.

The rearrangement joins TRBV7-3 to TRBJ1-2; no clear D. Trimming took 3 bases from V and 0 from J, leaving 5 bases between them. CDR1 and CDR2 (germline): SGHTA, FQGTGA. This CDR3 is built from 13 residues. The CDR3 DNA sequence: TGTGCCAGCAGCTTTGGACCTAACTATGGCTACACCTTC. This sequence encodes CASSFGPNYGYTF.

In its sample, this clonotype was seen a few times. This chain uses TRBV27 with TRBJ2-7, with 7 bases that match TRBD1. V gave up 3 bases and J gave up 2 bases; unmatched junction bases: 7. Germline assignment: CDR1 MNHEY and CDR2 SMNVEV (reference sequence). The CDR3 length is 15 residues. CDR3 residues: CASSLVQGLTYEQYF. The CDR3 DNA reads as TGTGCCAGCAGTTTGGTACAGGGGCTCACCTACGAGCAGTACTTC.

This clonotype was seen only a few times. The chain is built from TRBV6-2 or TRBV6-3 and TRBJ2-7, with TRBD2 matching 10 bases. J lost 0 bases, V lost 7 bases, and 3 bases had no gene match. CDR1 and CDR2 from the germline V gene are MNHEY and SVGEGT. The CDR3 has 14 amino acids. DNA for the CDR3: TGTGCCAGCACCCAGCGGGAGGGCTCCTACGAGCAGTACTTC. Amino acid sequence: CASTQREGSYEQYF.

J is TRBJ2-2 and V is TRBV4-3, with D maybe TRBD1 (6 bases). CDR3 length: 16 amino acids. Per germline, CDR1 LGHNA and CDR2 YSLEER. With 0 bases removed from V and 2 bases from J, the gap between germline ends came to 10 bases. CDR3 residues: CASSQDWGQNTGELFF. CDR3 in DNA: TGCGCCAGCAGCCAAGATTGGGGACAAAACACCGGGGAGCTGTTTTTT.

V is TRBV20-1 and J is TRBJ2-3; possibly TRBD1 or TRBD2 for D (5 bases each). The CDR3 is made up of 14 amino acids. CDR1 and CDR2 from the germline V gene are DFQATT and SNEGSKA (reference sequence). V was cut by 6 bases and J by 0 bases, with 13 bases left in between. Here the CDR3 reads CSANGAGSTDTQYF. DNA for the CDR3: TGCAGTGCCAATGGGGCGGGTAGCACAGATACGCAGTATTTT.

V and J are TRBV27 and TRBJ1-1; a possible D gene is TRBD1 (6 bases). Looked up from germline, CDR1 is MNHEY and CDR2 is SMNVEV (reference sequence). Trimming took off 1 base at V and 6 bases at J, with 12 bases between the two ends. This CDR3 is 14 amino acids long. The CDR3: CASSLFRGAAEAFF. The CDR3 DNA is TGTGCCAGCAGTTTATTCCGGGGGGCAGCTGAAGCTTTCTTT.

This clonotype has more than one count but fewer than ten. The CDR3 reads CASSQSLMVGGHEQYF. The DNA for the CDR3 is TGTGCCAGCAGCCAATCTCTCATGGTGGGAGGACACGAGCAGTACTTC. The chain carries TRBV3-1 and TRBJ2-7; TRBD2 is a possible D gene (6 bases). V dropped 2 bases and J dropped 5 bases, with 19 bases sitting between them. The CDR3 is made up of 16 amino acids. CDR1 LGHDT and CDR2 YNNKEL come from the germline V gene (reference sequence).

Points on this clonotype: A much bigger clone sits one base away, suggesting this may be a read error. This sequence joins TRBV5-5 and TRBJ2-7, with TRBD1 matching over 9 bases. Trimming took 4 bases from V and 5 from J; bases not matched to a gene: 4. Looked up from germline, CDR1 is SGHKS and CDR2 is YYEKEE (reference sequence). The CDR3 contains 13 residues. For the CDR3, the DNA is TGTGCCAGCAGCCACGGGACAGGGAACGAGCAGTACTTC. Translating it yields CASSHGTGNEQYF.

The sample holds a few counts of this clonotype. A junction boundary mismatches the germline segment, possibly from a read error. The V gene is TRBV6-2 or TRBV6-3, the J gene TRBJ2-7, with D possibly matching TRBD1 (6 bases). The CDR3 covers 11 residues. Germline CDR1 is MNHEY and CDR2 is SVGEGT. The CDR3 nucleotides read TGTGCCAGCAGTTCCACGGGACACTTGAGGTTC. Translating it yields CASSSTGHLRF.

The V and J genes are TRBV10-3 and TRBJ2-7, with a weak D call TRBD1 (10 bases). Trimming shortened V by 6 bases and J by 3 bases, and 33 bases separated the two germline ends. CDR3 size: 20 residues. The germline CDR1 and CDR2 sequences are ENHRY and SYGVKD. The DNA of the CDR3 is TGTGCCATCAGCTCTCGGCTGGGACAGGGGACGTCTAGCGGGAACTACGAGCAGTACTTC. The encoded protein is CAISSRLGQGTSSGNYEQYF.